The 15 T cell receptor beta chains below all came from one sample that was sequenced in a study of T cell repertoires in cytomegalovirus infection. TCRdb analysed the reads with MiXCR anew, one entry per CDR3 protein. The top ten hold roughly 50% of the sample, which has approximately 83,000 distinct CDR3 sequences, more than 20% seen once. The antigens for these receptors are not known. Here the sequenced sample was CD8+ T cells from cultured PBMCs, taken from culture after CMV antigen stimulation. The source of these receptors is a human donor in good health (CMV status not recorded). Some clones in this sample may be carry-over from other donors' samples.

This rearrangement joins TRBV30 to TRBJ2-1, with 11 nucleotides matching TRBD2. CDR3 length equals 15 residues. Looked up from germline, CDR1 is GTSNPN and CDR2 is SVGIG (reference sequence). After removal of 4 bases from V and 4 bases from J, the junction contained 6 bases not matched to a gene. CDR3: CAWMETSGVYNEQFF. CDR3 in DNA: TGTGCCTGGATGGAGACTAGCGGGGTTTACAATGAGCAGTTCTTC.

This clonotype was seen only a few times. The chain joins TRBV12-3 or TRBV12-4 to TRBJ2-1, with no clear D. The CDR3 is 17 residues long. V lost 3 bases and J 0 bases, leaving 15 bases between the germline ends. DNA of the CDR3: TGTGCCAGCAGTTTTCAGGTTGGCTTAAGCTCCTACAATGAGCAGTTCTTC. It yields the protein CASSFQVGLSSYNEQFF.

The chain is built from TRBV7-2 and TRBJ1-5; tentative D call: TRBD1 (6 bases). CDR3 length: 15 amino acids. With 6 bases removed from V and 2 bases from J, the gap between germline ends came to 14 bases. The germline V gene encodes CDR1 SGHTA and CDR2 FQGNSA. In DNA form, the CDR3 reads TGTGCCAGCAGAATAACAGGGATGGGCAATCAGCCCCAGCATTTT. It is translated as CASRITGMGNQPQHF.

The chain has TRBV4-3 and TRBJ1-5; maybe TRBD1 (5 bases). CDR1 is LGHNA, CDR2 YSLEER, per germline. CDR3 length equals 15 residues. Trimming left V 0 bases short and J 6 bases short, with 12 bases between. The CDR3 DNA follows: TGCGCCAGCAGCCAAGACGCCAGGGCTGGTCAGCCCCAGCATTTT. It specifies CASSQDARAGQPQHF.

This clonotype was detected only a few times. This chain links TRBV11-2 with TRBJ2-1, with unresolved D. CDR1 is SGHAT, CDR2 FQNNGV, per germline. This CDR3 comprises 16 residues. The germline V and J ends were trimmed by 7 bases and 0 bases, with 16 bases remaining between them. This chain's CDR3 is CASIPRAISSYNEQFF. In nucleotides, the CDR3 is TGTGCCAGCATCCCTCGGGCGATAAGCTCCTACAATGAGCAGTTCTTC.

Of note for this clonotype: A much larger clone differs from this one at a single base, so this may be a read error. This chain links TRBV5-1 with TRBJ2-1; TRBD2 agrees at 8 bases. CDR1 SGHRS and CDR2 YFSETQ come from the germline V gene. CDR3 length equals 17 residues. The trim removed 7 bases at V and 3 bases at J, leaving 15 bases unmatched. The CDR3 loop reads CASCSAGGATNYNEQFF. In DNA, the CDR3 is TGCGCCAGCTGCTCCGCCGGGGGGGCCACAAACTACAATGAGCAGTTCTTC.

This chain connects TRBV7-8 to TRBJ2-1, with 9 bases that match TRBD1. The CDR3 runs 16 residues. CDR1 is SGHVS, CDR2 FQNEAQ, per germline. V lost 5 bases, J lost 2 bases, and 7 bases stayed unmatched. Written as DNA, the CDR3 is TGTGCCAGCAGCGGTACAGGGGGCGAGACCTACAATGAGCAGTTCTTC. Translated, it gives CASSGTGGETYNEQFF.

This clonotype came up a few times. The chain combines TRBV12-3 or TRBV12-4 with TRBJ1-2, with TRBD1 identical over 7 bases. The CDR3 loop spans 13 amino acids. V was clipped by 7 bases and J by 6 bases; unmatched bases: 8. For the CDR3, the DNA is TGTGCCAGCAACGCAGGGGGATTGGATGGCTACACCTTC. Translating gives CASNAGGLDGYTF.

DNA of the CDR3: TGTGCCAGCAGCTTGGGGGCTAGCGGGGCCCAAGAGACCCAGTACTTC. Translating it yields CASSLGASGAQETQYF. The chain carries TRBV5-4 and TRBJ2-5, with 9 bases fitting TRBD2. Per germline, CDR1 SGHNT and CDR2 YYREEE (reference sequence). V shed 0 bases and J 1 base; nucleotides not matched to a gene: 4. The CDR3 extends over 16 amino acids.

This clonotype has more than one count but fewer than ten. The chain carries TRBV4-1 and TRBJ1-5, with D possibly TRBD1 on 5 matching bases. The CDR3 consists of 16 residues. Per germline, CDR1 MGHRA and CDR2 YSYEKL. The ends were cut back, 0 bases at V and 0 bases at J, with 9 bases in the middle. The CDR3 spells CASSQDLGDSNQPQHF. CDR3 DNA: TGCGCCAGCAGCCAAGATCTAGGGGATAGCAATCAGCCCCAGCATTTT.

The V and J genes are TRBV7-9 and TRBJ2-7; possibly TRBD1 for D (5 bases). Trimming removed 7 bases at V and 2 bases at J, with 12 bases between. The CDR3 contains 13 residues. Germline V CDR1 and CDR2: SEHNR, FQNEAQ (reference sequence). This CDR3 reads CASMVQGTYEQYF. For the CDR3, the DNA is TGTGCCAGCATGGTCCAGGGAACCTACGAGCAGTACTTC.

This clonotype was detected only a few times. J is TRBJ1-2 and V is TRBV27; TRBD1 might be the D (6 bases). This CDR3 spans 14 amino acids. Germline CDR1 reads MNHEY; CDR2 reads SMNVEV (reference sequence). Trimming took 3 bases from V and 3 from J, leaving 11 bases between them. The CDR3 coding sequence is TGTGCCAGCAGTTTGGAGGGGGGGGACTATGGCTACACCTTC. Protein sequence: CASSLEGGDYGYTF.

V and J are TRBV29-1 and TRBJ1-2, with 8 bases matching TRBD1. The CDR3 consists of 12 residues. V shed 4 bases, J shed 8 bases, and the junction held 6 bases outside the gene matches. Looked up from germline, CDR1 is SQVTM and CDR2 is ANQGSEA. The CDR3 bases are TGCAGCGTTGGTCAGGGGGCTTTGGGCTACACCTTC. Protein product: CSVGQGALGYTF.

The rearrangement uses TRBV27 and TRBJ1-6; D may be TRBD1 (5 bases). Germline CDR1 reads MNHEY; CDR2 reads SMNVEV (reference sequence). CDR3 length: 15 residues. V lost 5 bases, J lost 6 bases, and 14 bases lay in between. The CDR3 reads CASSPLTQGNSPLHF. The CDR3 bases are TGTGCCAGCAGTCCCCTCACGCAGGGTAATTCACCCCTCCACTTT.

V is TRBV11-2 and J is TRBJ2-7, with a tentative D call TRBD2 (6 bases). The CDR3 covers 15 residues. V was cut by 4 bases and J by 2 bases, with 15 bases left in between. Germline-derived CDR1 and CDR2 are SGHAT and FQNNGV. CDR3 nucleotides: TGTGCCAGCAGCTCACCCGGGACTTATACCTACGAGCAGTACTTC. Translating it yields CASSSPGTYTYEQYF.